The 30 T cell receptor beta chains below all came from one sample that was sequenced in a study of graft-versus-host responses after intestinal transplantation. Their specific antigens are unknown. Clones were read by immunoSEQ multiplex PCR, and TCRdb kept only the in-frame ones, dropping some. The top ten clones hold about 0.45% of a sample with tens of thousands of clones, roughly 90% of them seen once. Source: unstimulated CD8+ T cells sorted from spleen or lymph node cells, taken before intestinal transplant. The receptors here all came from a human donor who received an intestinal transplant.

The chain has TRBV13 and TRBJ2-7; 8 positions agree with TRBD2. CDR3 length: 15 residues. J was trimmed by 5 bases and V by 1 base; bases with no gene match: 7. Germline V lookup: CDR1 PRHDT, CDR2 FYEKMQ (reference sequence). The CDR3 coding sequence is TGTGCCAGCAGCTTAGCCCCGGGGGGGAGCGACGAGCAGTACTTC. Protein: CASSLAPGGSDEQYF.

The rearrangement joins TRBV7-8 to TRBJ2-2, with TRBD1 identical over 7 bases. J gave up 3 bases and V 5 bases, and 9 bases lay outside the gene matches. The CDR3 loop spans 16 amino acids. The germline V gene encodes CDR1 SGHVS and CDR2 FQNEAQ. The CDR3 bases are TGTGCCAGCAGCGACGAGACAGGGATAGACACCGGGGAGCTGTTTTTT. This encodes CASSDETGIDTGELFF.

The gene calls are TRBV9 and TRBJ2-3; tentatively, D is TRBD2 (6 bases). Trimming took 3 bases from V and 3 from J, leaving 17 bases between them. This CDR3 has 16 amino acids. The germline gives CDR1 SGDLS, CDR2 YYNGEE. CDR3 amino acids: CASSGRLGGGTDTQYF. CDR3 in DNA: TGTGCCAGCAGCGGAAGACTAGGCGGCGGAACAGATACGCAGTATTTT.

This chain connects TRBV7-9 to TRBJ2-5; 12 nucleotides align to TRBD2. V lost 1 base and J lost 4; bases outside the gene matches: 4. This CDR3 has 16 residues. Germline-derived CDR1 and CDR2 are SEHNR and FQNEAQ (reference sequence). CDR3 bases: TGTGCCAGCAGCTTAGGACTAGCGGGAGTCGCAGAGACCCAGTACTTC. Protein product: CASSLGLAGVAETQYF.

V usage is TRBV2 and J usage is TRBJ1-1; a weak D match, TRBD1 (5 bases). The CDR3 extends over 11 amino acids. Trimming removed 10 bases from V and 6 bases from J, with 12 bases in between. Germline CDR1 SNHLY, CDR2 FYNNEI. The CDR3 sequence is CAIRRGAEAFF. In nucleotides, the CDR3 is TGTGCCATCCGCCGGGGGGCTGAAGCTTTCTTT.

CDR3 loop: CASSLQVGNIQYF. The CDR3, as DNA: TGTGCCAGCAGTTTACAGGTTGGAAACATTCAGTACTTC. The chain carries TRBV27 and TRBJ2-4; D is unclear. V was pared by 2 bases and J by 6 bases, with 8 bases between. The V gene's germline CDR1 is MNHEY and CDR2 SMNVEV (reference sequence). This CDR3 has 13 residues.

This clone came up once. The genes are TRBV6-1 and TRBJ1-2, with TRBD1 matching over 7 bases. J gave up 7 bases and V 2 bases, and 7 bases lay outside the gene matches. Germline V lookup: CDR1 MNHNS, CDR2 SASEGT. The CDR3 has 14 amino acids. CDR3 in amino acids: CASSEIAGGRGYTF. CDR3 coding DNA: TGTGCCAGCAGTGAAATTGCAGGGGGGCGTGGCTACACCTTC.

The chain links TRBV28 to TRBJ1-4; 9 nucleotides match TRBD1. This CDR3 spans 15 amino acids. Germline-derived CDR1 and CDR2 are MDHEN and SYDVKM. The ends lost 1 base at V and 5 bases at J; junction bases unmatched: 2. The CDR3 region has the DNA TGTGCCAGCAGTTTATTAGGGACAGGGAATGAAAAACTGTTTTTT. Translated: CASSLLGTGNEKLFF.

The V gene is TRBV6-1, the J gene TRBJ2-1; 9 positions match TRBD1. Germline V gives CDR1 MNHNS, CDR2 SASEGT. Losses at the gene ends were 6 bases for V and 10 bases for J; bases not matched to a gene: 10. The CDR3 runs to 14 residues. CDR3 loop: CASSQGTGSGEQFF. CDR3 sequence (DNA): TGTGCCAGCAGCCAAGGGACAGGGAGTGGAGAGCAGTTCTTC.

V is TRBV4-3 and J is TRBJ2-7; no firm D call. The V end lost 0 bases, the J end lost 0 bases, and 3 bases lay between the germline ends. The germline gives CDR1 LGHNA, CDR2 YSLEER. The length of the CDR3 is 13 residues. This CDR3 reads CASSQELSYEQYF. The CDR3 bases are TGCGCCAGCAGCCAAGAACTCTCCTACGAGCAGTACTTC.

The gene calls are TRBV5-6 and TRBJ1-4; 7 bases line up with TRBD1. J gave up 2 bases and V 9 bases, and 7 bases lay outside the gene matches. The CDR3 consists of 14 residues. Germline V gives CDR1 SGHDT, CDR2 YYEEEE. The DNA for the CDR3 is TGTGCCAACAGTTCGACAGGGACTAATGAAAAACTGTTTTTT. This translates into CANSSTGTNEKLFF. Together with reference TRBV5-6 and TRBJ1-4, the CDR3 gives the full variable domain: DAGVTQSPTHLIKTRGQQVTLRCSPKSGHDTVSWYQQALGQGPQFIFQYYEEEERQRGNFPDRFSGHQFPNYSSELNVNALLLGDSALYLCANSSTGTNEKLFFGSGTQLSVL.

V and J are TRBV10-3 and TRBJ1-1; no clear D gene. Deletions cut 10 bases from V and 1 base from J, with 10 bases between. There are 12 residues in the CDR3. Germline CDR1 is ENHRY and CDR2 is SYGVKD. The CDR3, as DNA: TGTGCCACCTCCGCGGGGAACACTGAAGCTTTCTTT. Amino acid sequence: CATSAGNTEAFF.

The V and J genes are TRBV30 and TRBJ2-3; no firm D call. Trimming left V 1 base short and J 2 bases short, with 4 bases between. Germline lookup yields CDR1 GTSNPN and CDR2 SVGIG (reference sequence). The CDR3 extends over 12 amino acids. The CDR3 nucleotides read TGTGCCTGGAGTGACACCACAGATACGCAGTATTTT. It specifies CAWSDTTDTQYF.

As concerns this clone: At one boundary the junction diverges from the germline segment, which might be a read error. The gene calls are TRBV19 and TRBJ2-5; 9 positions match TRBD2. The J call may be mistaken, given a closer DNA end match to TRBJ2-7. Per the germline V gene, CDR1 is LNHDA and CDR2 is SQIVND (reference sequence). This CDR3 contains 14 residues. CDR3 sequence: CASSMGTSSSEQYF. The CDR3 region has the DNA TGTGCCAGTAGTATGGGGACTAGCTCCTCCGAGCAGTACTTC.

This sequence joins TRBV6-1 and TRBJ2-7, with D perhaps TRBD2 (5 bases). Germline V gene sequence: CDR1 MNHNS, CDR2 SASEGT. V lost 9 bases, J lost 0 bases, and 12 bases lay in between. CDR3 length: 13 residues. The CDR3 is CASLPGYSYEQYF. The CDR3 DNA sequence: TGTGCCAGTCTTCCGGGGTACTCCTACGAGCAGTACTTC.

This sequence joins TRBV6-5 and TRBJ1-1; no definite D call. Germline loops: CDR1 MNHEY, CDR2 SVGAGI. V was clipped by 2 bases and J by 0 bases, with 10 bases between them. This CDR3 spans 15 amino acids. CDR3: CASSYGSALNTEAFF. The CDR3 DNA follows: TGTGCCAGCAGTTACGGTAGTGCCCTGAACACTGAAGCTTTCTTT.

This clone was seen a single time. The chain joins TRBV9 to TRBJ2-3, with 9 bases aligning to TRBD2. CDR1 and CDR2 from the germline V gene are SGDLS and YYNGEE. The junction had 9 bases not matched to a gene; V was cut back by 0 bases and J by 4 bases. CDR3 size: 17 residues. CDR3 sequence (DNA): TGTGCCAGCAGCGTAGCTGAGCGGGGGGCCGGGGCAGATACGCAGTATTTT. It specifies CASSVAERGAGADTQYF.

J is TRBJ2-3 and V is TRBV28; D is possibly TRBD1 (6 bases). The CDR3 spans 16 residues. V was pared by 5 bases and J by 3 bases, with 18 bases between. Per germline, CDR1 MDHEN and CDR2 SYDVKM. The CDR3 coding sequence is TGTGCCAGCAGTCTGGTTTCGACAGGAGAAACAGATACGCAGTATTTT. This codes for CASSLVSTGETDTQYF.

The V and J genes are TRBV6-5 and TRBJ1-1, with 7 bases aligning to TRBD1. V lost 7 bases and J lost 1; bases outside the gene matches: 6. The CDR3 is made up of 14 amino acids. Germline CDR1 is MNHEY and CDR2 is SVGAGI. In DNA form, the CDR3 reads TGTGCCAGCAATATACAGGGGCCGAACACTGAAGCTTTCTTT. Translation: CASNIQGPNTEAFF.

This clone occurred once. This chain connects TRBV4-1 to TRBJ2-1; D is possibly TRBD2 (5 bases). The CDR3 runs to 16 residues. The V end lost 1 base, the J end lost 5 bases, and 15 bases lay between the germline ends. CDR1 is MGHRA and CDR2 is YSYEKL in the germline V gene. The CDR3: CASSQARSSLDNEQFF. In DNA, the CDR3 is TGCGCCAGCAGCCAAGCCCGGTCTAGCCTCGACAATGAGCAGTTCTTC.

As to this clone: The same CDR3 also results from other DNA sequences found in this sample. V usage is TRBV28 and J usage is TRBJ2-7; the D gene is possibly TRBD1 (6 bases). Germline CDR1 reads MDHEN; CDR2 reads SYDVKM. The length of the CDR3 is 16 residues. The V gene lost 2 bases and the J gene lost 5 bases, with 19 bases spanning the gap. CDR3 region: CASSLISRTGKHEQYF. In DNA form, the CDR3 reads TGTGCCAGCAGTTTAATCTCCCGAACAGGGAAGCACGAGCAGTACTTC.

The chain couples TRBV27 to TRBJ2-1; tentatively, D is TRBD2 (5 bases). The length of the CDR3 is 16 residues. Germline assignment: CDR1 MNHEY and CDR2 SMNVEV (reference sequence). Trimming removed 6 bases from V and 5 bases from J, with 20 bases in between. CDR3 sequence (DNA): TGTGCCAGCAGCTCACTTGGGGAGACAAAGGACAATGAGCAGTTCTTC. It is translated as CASSSLGETKDNEQFF.

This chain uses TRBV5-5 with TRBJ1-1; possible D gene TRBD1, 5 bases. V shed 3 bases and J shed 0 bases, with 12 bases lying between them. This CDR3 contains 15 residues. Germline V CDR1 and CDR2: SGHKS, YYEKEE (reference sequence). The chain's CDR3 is CASSSMGGMNTEAFF. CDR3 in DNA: TGTGCCAGCAGCTCAATGGGGGGGATGAACACTGAAGCTTTCTTT.

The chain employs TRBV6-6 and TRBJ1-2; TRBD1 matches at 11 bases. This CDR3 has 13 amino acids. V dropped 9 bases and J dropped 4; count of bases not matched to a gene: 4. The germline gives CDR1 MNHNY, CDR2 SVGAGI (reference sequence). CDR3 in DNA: TGTGCCAGTTGGACAGGGGGCAGCTATGGCTACACCTTC. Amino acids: CASWTGGSYGYTF.

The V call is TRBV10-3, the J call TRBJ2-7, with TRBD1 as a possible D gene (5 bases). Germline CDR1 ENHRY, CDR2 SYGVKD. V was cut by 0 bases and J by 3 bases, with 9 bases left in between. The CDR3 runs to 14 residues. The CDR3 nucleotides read TGTGCCATCAGTGAGTCGGGCAGGGACTACGAGCAGTACTTC. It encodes CAISESGRDYEQYF.

The CDR3 sequence: CASRAAGEGYYNEQFF. CDR3 bases: TGTGCCAGCAGGGCGGCAGGGGAGGGCTACTACAATGAGCAGTTCTTC. The genes are TRBV6-6 and TRBJ2-1, with a tentative D call TRBD2 (7 bases). The germline V and J ends were trimmed by 6 bases and 3 bases, with 18 bases remaining between them. Germline-derived CDR1 and CDR2 are MNHNY and SVGAGI (reference sequence). The CDR3 is 16 amino acids.

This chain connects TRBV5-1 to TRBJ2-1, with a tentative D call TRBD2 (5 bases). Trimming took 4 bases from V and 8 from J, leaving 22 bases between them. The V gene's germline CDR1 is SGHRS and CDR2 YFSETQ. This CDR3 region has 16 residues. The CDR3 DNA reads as TGCGCCAGCAGCCCCCTTCGGGGTATAGATATAGATGAGCAGTTCTTC. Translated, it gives CASSPLRGIDIDEQFF.

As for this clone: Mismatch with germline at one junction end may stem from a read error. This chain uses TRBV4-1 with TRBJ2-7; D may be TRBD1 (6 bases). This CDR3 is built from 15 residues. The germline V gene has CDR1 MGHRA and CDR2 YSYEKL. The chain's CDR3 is CASSPTLTGLDEQYF. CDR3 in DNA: TGTGCCAGCAGCCCCACTCTTACAGGGTTGGACGAGCAGTACTTC.

CDR3 region: CASSFSGSTSDAGYEQYF. CDR3 DNA: TGTGCCAGCAGTTTCTCCGGGAGTACAAGTGACGCTGGCTACGAGCAGTACTTC. J is TRBJ2-7 and V is TRBV27; a weak D match, TRBD2 (6 bases). V was pared by 3 bases and J by 3 bases, with 24 bases between. CDR1 and CDR2 from the germline V gene are MNHEY and SMNVEV (reference sequence). The CDR3 has 18 amino acids.

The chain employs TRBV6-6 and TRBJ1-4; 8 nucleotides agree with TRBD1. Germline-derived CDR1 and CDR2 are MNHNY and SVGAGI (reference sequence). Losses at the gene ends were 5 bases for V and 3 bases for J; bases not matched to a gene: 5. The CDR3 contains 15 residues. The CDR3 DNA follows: TGTGCCAGCAGTCCCCAGGGGGCTTCTAATGAAAAACTGTTTTTT. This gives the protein CASSPQGASNEKLFF.